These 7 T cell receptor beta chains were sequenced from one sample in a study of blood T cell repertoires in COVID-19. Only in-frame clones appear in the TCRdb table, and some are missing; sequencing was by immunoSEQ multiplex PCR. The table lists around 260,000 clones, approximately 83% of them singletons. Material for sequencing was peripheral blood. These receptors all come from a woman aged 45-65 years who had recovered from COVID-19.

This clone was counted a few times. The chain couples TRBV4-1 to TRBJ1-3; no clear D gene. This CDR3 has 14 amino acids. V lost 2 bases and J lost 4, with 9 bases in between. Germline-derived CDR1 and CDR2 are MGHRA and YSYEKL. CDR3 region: CASSQLGGGNTIYF. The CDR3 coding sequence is TGCGCCAGCAGCCAATTGGGAGGCGGAAACACCATATATTTT.

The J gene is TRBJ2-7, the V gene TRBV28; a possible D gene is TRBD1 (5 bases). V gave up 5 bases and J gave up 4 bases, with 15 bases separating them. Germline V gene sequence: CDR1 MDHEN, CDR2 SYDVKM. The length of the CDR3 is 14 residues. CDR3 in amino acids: CASSRLAGLYEQYF. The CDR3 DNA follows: TGTGCCAGCAGTCGACTTGCAGGGTTGTACGAGCAGTACTTC.

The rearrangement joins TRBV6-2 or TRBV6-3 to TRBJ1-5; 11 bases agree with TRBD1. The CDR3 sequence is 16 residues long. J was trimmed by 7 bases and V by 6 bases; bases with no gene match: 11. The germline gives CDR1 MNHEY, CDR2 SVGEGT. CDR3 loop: CASSSRDRGARQPQHF. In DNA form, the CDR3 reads TGTGCCAGCAGCTCCCGGGACAGGGGGGCTCGACAGCCCCAGCATTTT.

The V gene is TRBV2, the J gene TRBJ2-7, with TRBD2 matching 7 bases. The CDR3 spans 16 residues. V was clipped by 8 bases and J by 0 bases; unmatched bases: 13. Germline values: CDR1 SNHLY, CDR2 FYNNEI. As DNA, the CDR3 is TGTGCCAGCTGGGGGGGTAGGACTTACGGCTCCTACGAGCAGTACTTC. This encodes CASWGGRTYGSYEQYF.

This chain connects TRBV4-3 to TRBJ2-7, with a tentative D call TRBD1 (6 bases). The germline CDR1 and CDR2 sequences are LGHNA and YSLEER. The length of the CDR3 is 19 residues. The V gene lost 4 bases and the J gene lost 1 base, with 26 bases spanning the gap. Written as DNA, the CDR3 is TGCGCCAGCAGCCCAGGTTTTGACCTCCGGGACATAACTTCCTACGAGCAGTACTTC. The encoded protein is CASSPGFDLRDITSYEQYF.

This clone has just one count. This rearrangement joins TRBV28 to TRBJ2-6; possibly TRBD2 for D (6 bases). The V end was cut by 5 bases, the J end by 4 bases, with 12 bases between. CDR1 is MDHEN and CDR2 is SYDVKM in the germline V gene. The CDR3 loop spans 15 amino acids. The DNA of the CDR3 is TGTGCCAGCAGTAAGGGACTCCGAGGGGCCAACGTCCTGACTTTC. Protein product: CASSKGLRGANVLTF.

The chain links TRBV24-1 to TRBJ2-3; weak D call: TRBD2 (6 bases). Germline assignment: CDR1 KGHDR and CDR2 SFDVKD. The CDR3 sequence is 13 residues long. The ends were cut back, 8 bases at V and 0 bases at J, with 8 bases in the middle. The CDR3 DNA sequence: TGTGCCACCACCGGGGGTAGCACAGATACGCAGTATTTT. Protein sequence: CATTGGSTDTQYF.